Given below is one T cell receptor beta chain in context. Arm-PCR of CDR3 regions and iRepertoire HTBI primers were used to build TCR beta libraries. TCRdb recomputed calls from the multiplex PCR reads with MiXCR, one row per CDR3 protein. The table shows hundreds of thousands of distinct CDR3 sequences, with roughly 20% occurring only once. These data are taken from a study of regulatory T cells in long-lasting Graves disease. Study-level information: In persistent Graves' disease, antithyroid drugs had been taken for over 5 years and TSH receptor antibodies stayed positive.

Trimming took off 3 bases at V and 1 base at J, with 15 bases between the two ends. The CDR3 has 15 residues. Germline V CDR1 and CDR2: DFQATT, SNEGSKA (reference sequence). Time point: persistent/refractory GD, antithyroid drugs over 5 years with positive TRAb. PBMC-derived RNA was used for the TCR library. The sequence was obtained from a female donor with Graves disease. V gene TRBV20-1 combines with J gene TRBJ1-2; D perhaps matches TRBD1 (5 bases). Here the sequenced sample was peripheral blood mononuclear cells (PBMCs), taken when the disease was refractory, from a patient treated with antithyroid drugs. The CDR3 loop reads CSARIPGINNYGYTF. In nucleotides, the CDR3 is TGCAGTGCTAGGATCCCAGGGATAAATAACTATGGCTACACCTTC.